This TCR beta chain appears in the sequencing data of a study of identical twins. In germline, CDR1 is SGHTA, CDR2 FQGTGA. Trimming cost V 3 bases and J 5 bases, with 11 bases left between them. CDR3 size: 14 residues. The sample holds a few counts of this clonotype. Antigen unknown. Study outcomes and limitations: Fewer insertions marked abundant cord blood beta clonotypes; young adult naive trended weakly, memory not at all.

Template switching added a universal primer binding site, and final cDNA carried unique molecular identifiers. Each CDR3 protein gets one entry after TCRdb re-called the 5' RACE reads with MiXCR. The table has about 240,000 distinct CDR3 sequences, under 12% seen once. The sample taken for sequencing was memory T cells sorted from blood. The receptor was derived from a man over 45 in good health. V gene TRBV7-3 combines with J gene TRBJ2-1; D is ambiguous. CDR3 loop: CASSLLPANNEQFF. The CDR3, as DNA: TGTGCCAGCAGCTTGTTGCCGGCGAACAATGAGCAGTTCTTC.